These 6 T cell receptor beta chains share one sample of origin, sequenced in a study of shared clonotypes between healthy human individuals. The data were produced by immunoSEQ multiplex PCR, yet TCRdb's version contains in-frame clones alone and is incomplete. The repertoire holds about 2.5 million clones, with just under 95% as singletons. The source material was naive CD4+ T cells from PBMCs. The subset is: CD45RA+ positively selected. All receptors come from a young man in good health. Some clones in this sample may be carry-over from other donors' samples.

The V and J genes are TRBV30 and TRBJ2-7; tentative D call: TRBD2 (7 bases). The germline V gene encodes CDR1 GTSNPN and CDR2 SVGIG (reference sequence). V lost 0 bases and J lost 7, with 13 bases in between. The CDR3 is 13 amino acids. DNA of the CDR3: TGTGCCTGGAGTGTTGGGGGGGCGCGGGAGCAGTACTTC. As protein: CAWSVGGAREQYF. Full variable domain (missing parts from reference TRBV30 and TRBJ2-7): SQTIHQWPATLVQPVGSPLSLECTVEGTSNPNLYWYRQAAGRGLQLLFYSVGIGQISSEVPQNLSASRPQDRQFILSSKKLLLSDSGFYLCAWSVGGAREQYFGPGTRLTVT.

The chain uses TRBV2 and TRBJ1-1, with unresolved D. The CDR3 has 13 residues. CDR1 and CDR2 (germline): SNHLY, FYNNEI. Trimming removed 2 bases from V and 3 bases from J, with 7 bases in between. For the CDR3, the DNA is TGTGCCAGCAGTGAAACGGGGTACACTGAAGCTTTCTTT. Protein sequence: CASSETGYTEAFF.

This CDR3 is CASSQAWGLNTEAFF. In DNA, the CDR3 is TGCGCCAGCAGCCAAGCTTGGGGTCTGAACACTGAAGCTTTCTTT. This chain joins TRBV4-1 and TRBJ1-1; D not resolved. Germline lookup yields CDR1 MGHRA and CDR2 YSYEKL. With 1 base removed from V and 0 bases from J, the gap between germline ends came to 9 bases. The CDR3 has 15 amino acids.

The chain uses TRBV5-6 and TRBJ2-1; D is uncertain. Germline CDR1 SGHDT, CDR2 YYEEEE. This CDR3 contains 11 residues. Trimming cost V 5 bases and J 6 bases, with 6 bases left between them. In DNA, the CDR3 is TGTGCCAGCAGTTGGGCCAATGAGCAGTTCTTC. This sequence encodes CASSWANEQFF.

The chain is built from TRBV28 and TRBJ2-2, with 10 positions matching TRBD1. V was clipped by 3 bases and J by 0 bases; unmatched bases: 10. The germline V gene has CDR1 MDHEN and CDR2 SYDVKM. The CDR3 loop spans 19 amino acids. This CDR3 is CASSFLGQGFRANTGELFF. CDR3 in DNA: TGTGCCAGCAGTTTTTTGGGACAGGGGTTCCGCGCGAACACCGGGGAGCTGTTTTTT.

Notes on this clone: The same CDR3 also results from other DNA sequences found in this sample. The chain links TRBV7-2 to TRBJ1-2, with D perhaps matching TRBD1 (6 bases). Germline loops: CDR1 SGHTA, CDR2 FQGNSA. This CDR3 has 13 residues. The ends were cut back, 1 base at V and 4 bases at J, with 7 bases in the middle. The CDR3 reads CASSLGTAYGYTF. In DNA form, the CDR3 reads TGTGCCAGCAGCTTAGGGACAGCCTATGGCTACACCTTC.